These 2 T cell receptor beta chains share one sample of origin, sequenced in a study of early T cells in non-severe SARS-CoV-2 infection. MiXCR was run by TCRdb on the 5' RACE reads, yielding one entry per CDR3 protein. The table lists tens of thousands of distinct CDR3 sequences, 8.5% to 10% of them singletons, with under 9% in the top ten. Sequenced material: whole blood. These receptors were collected from an adult who was a healthcare worker with PCR-confirmed SARS-CoV-2 infection or an uninfected control (not recorded which).

This clonotype was detected many times. The chain combines TRBV5-4 with TRBJ2-7, with 7 bases aligning to TRBD1. Germline V gene lookup returns CDR1 SGHNT and CDR2 YYREEE (reference sequence). This CDR3 is 14 amino acids long. Losses at the gene ends were 3 bases for V and 2 bases for J; bases not matched to a gene: 5. The CDR3 sequence is CASSSRQGAYEQYF. CDR3 bases: TGTGCCAGCAGCTCAAGACAGGGAGCCTACGAGCAGTACTTC.

This clonotype showed up many times. This sequence joins TRBV6-6 and TRBJ1-1; no definite D call. The V gene's germline CDR1 is MNHNY and CDR2 SVGAGI (reference sequence). V was cut by 4 bases and J by 5 bases, with 8 bases left in between. The CDR3 is 12 residues long. Written as DNA, the CDR3 is TGTGCCAGCAGTTCCTATCGGACTGAAGCTTTCTTT. Translated, it gives CASSSYRTEAFF.